Below, 22 T cell receptor beta chains from the same sample are listed, as sequenced in a study of cytomegalovirus exposure and HLA in healthy donors. With 60 Vbeta and 13 Jbeta primers, the PCR was carried out. Here immunoSEQ multiplex PCR was the method, and the copy in TCRdb shows in-frame clones only, minus some. The sample lists fewer than 200,000 clones, roughly 85% occurring once. The sample was PBMCs. These receptors all stem from a young woman in good health and CMV-seronegative.

This clone appeared once. This chain joins TRBV2 and TRBJ1-6; 7 bases are a match to TRBD1. The J segment lost 7 bases and the V segment lost 4 bases, leaving 4 bases of the junction unmatched. Germline V gives CDR1 SNHLY, CDR2 FYNNEI. This CDR3 is built from 14 residues. CDR3 residues: CASSVTGVNSPLHF. CDR3 in DNA: TGTGCCAGCAGTGTTACAGGGGTCAATTCACCCCTCCACTTT. Filled out from reference TRBV2 and TRBJ1-6, the complete variable domain reads EPEVTQTPSHQVTQMGQEVILRCVPISNHLYFYWYRQILGQKVEFLVSFYNNEISEKSEIFDDQFSVERPDGSNFTLKIRSTKLEDSAMYFCASSVTGVNSPLHFGNGTRLTVT.

The chain combines TRBV9 with TRBJ2-5; TRBD1 matches 8 bases. The J call could be wrong; TRBJ2-7 is a better fit for the DNA end. CDR1 and CDR2 (germline): SGDLS, YYNGEE. This CDR3 contains 15 residues. The chain's CDR3 is CASSSGWTGSHEQYF. In nucleotides, the CDR3 is TGTGCCAGCAGCTCGGGTTGGACAGGGTCCCACGAGCAGTACTTC.

This clone was seen a handful of times. J is TRBJ1-4 and V is TRBV7-9; 7 bases are a match to TRBD1. CDR1 is SEHNR and CDR2 is FQNEAQ in the germline V gene (reference sequence). J was trimmed by 8 bases and V by 4 bases; bases with no gene match: 7. CDR3 length: 14 residues. CDR3 in DNA: TGTGCCAGCAGCTCGACAGGGTGGGACGAAAAACTGTTTTTT. Its protein is CASSSTGWDEKLFF.

The J gene is TRBJ2-1, the V gene TRBV2; 7 bases line up with TRBD2. The CDR3 sequence is 16 residues long. The junction had 15 bases not matched to a gene; V was cut back by 7 bases and J by 6 bases. The germline V gene encodes CDR1 SNHLY and CDR2 FYNNEI. For the CDR3, the DNA is TGTGCCAGCATTCCCCTCGAGGCGGGAGTTTCCAATGAGCAGTTCTTC. Protein sequence: CASIPLEAGVSNEQFF.

This chain joins TRBV30 and TRBJ2-7, with TRBD1 matching over 10 bases. After removal of 3 bases from V and 3 bases from J, the junction contained 2 bases not matched to a gene. Germline CDR1 and CDR2: GTSNPN and SVGIG (reference sequence). The CDR3 has 13 amino acids. The CDR3 sequence is CAWRDRGDYEQYF. CDR3 DNA sequence: TGTGCCTGGAGGGACAGGGGGGACTACGAGCAGTACTTC. Complete variable domain (other parts from reference TRBV30 and TRBJ2-7): SQTIHQWPATLVQPVGSPLSLECTVEGTSNPNLYWYRQAAGRGLQLLFYSVGIGQISSEVPQNLSASRPQDRQFILSSKKLLLSDSGFYLCAWRDRGDYEQYFGPGTRLTVT.

The CDR3, as DNA: TGTGCCAGCAGGCCACCACAGAGCTCTGGGGCCAACGTCCTGACTTTC. It translates to CASRPPQSSGANVLTF. The gene calls are TRBV28 and TRBJ2-6; D call uncertain. Trimming took off 6 bases at V and 0 bases at J, with 12 bases between the two ends. This CDR3 is 16 amino acids long. CDR1 is MDHEN, CDR2 SYDVKM, per germline.

This clone has a handful of counts. This chain joins TRBV6-6 and TRBJ2-7; 12 bases line up with TRBD1. Per germline, CDR1 MNHNY and CDR2 SVGAGI (reference sequence). The CDR3 totals 16 residues. V was pared by 4 bases and J by 5 bases, with 9 bases of the junction left unmatched. The CDR3 loop is CASSFGTGGDGHEQYV. CDR3 nucleotide sequence: TGTGCCAGCAGTTTCGGGACAGGGGGCGATGGCCACGAGCAGTACGTC.

The CDR3 nucleotides are TGTGCCAGCAGTTACCAGACAGGGGGGCTCCCGTACTTC. Translation gives CASSYQTGGLPYF. This chain connects TRBV6-6 to TRBJ2-5; the match to TRBD1 covers 9 bases. With 2 bases clipped from V and 13 bases from J, the junction kept 8 bases outside the gene matches. CDR1 is MNHNY and CDR2 is SVGAGI in the germline V gene (reference sequence). The CDR3 loop spans 13 amino acids.

The genes are TRBV5-6 and TRBJ2-7; 7 bases align to TRBD1. This CDR3 has 12 residues. V shed 4 bases, J shed 6 bases, and the junction held 4 bases outside the gene matches. From germline, CDR1 is SGHDT and CDR2 YYEEEE. CDR3 bases: TGTGCCAGCAGCCCCTGGGACAGCGAGCAGTACTTC. Protein sequence: CASSPWDSEQYF.

The rearrangement uses TRBV7-8 and TRBJ2-7, with a weak D call TRBD1 (6 bases). Germline assignment: CDR1 SGHVS and CDR2 FQNEAQ. Trimming pared 5 bases from V and 4 bases from J, leaving 18 bases between. The CDR3 loop spans 15 amino acids. This chain's CDR3 is CASSPDSPPGYEQYF. The CDR3 DNA reads TGTGCCAGCAGCCCGGACAGCCCGCCGGGGTACGAGCAGTACTTC.

This chain joins TRBV27 and TRBJ2-1; 8 bases agree with TRBD1. The CDR3 spans 16 residues. J gave up 8 bases and V 5 bases, and 14 bases lay outside the gene matches. Germline V lookup: CDR1 MNHEY, CDR2 SMNVEV (reference sequence). CDR3 amino acids: CASSTPFGQGSDEQFF. CDR3 nucleotides: TGTGCCAGCAGTACGCCATTTGGACAGGGTTCGGATGAGCAGTTCTTC.

Notes on this clone: Sequence at one end of the junction differs from germline and may be a read error. The chain combines TRBV28 with TRBJ2-5; 7 bases are shared with TRBD2. The CDR3 runs 15 residues. Per germline, CDR1 MDHEN and CDR2 SYDVKM. The CDR3 is CASCFVSGGQETQYF. The CDR3, as DNA: TGTGCCAGCTGTTTCGTGTCGGGAGGCCAAGAGACCCAGTACTTC.

The J gene is TRBJ1-3, the V gene TRBV27, with 7 bases lining up with TRBD1. This CDR3 comprises 15 residues. Germline loops: CDR1 MNHEY, CDR2 SMNVEV (reference sequence). V lost 2 bases to trimming and J lost 7 bases; unmatched junction nucleotides: 8. DNA for the CDR3: TGTGCCAGCAGTTTAGCCGGGACAGCGAAGAACACCATATATTTT. It codes for CASSLAGTAKNTIYF.

This chain joins TRBV9 and TRBJ2-1; D perhaps matches TRBD1 (5 bases). The CDR3 spans 13 residues. CDR1 is SGDLS, CDR2 YYNGEE, per germline. V was trimmed by 0 bases and J by 7 bases, leaving 8 bases between them. CDR3 residues: CASSVAPGNEQFF. The CDR3 DNA is TGTGCCAGCAGCGTAGCCCCAGGGAATGAGCAGTTCTTC. The full variable domain, rest sourced from reference TRBV9 and TRBJ2-1, is DSGVTQTPKHLITATGQRVTLRCSPRSGDLSVYWYQQSLDQGLQFLIQYYNGEERAKGNILERFSAQQFPDLHSELNLSSLELGDSALYFCASSVAPGNEQFFGPGTRLTVL.

The chain recombines TRBV5-8 with TRBJ2-3; D is perhaps TRBD1 (5 bases). Trimming left V 0 bases short and J 5 bases short, with 16 bases between. The CDR3 has 16 amino acids. CDR1 and CDR2 (germline): SGHTS, YDEGEE. The CDR3 protein is CASSLGLAQRGDTQYF. The CDR3 nucleotides read TGTGCCAGCAGCTTGGGACTTGCCCAAAGGGGAGATACGCAGTATTTT. The full variable domain, completed using reference TRBV5-8 and TRBJ2-3, is EAGVTQSPTHLIKTRGQQATLRCSPISGHTSVYWYQQALGLGLQFLLWYDEGEERNRGNFPPRFSGRQFPNYSSELNVNALELEDSALYLCASSLGLAQRGDTQYFGPGTRLTVL.

This chain uses TRBV6-1 with TRBJ1-4, with 7 nucleotides matching TRBD1. This CDR3 spans 15 amino acids. Trimming at V came to 10 bases and at J to 0 bases, leaving 8 bases not matched to a gene. Germline V CDR1 and CDR2: MNHNS, SASEGT. The CDR3 DNA reads TGTGCCACGGCGGGACAGCCCCCAACTAATGAAAAACTGTTTTTT. Its translation is CATAGQPPTNEKLFF.

This clone has just a few counts. V gene TRBV7-6 combines with J gene TRBJ1-1; possibly TRBD1 for D (6 bases). The length of the CDR3 is 14 residues. Trimming shortened V by 1 base and J by 6 bases, and 12 bases separated the two germline ends. The germline gives CDR1 SGHVS, CDR2 FNYEAQ. The chain's CDR3 is CASSLGQGLAEAFF. CDR3 sequence (DNA): TGTGCCAGCAGCTTAGGTCAGGGGTTAGCTGAAGCTTTCTTT.

This chain joins TRBV19 and TRBJ2-3; 8 bases match TRBD2. The CDR3 has 17 residues. Trimming at V came to 5 bases and at J to 0 bases, leaving 10 bases not matched to a gene. Germline CDR1 LNHDA, CDR2 SQIVND (reference sequence). Here the CDR3 DNA reads TGTGCCAGTAGTCCGTTTCCGGCTAGCGGGAGCACAGATACGCAGTATTTT. Protein: CASSPFPASGSTDTQYF.

The chain carries TRBV28 and TRBJ2-7; 10 bases match TRBD1. The CDR3 length is 15 residues. The germline V gene encodes CDR1 MDHEN and CDR2 SYDVKM. With V trimmed by 6 bases and J by 6 bases, 11 bases remained unmatched. The CDR3 loop reads CASSLAGTGVAEQYF. In DNA form, the CDR3 reads TGTGCCAGCAGCTTAGCCGGGACAGGGGTTGCCGAGCAGTACTTC.

The sample holds one count of this clone. The V call is TRBV5-8, the J call TRBJ1-5, with 8 positions matching TRBD1. The ends lost 4 bases at V and 3 bases at J; junction bases unmatched: 6. This CDR3 is built from 15 residues. In germline, CDR1 is SGHTS, CDR2 YDEGEE. This CDR3 reads CASSQGQVFNQPQHF. The CDR3 DNA sequence: TGTGCCAGCAGCCAGGGACAGGTCTTCAATCAGCCCCAGCATTTT.

This clone turned up a few times. The rearrangement links TRBV23-1 to TRBJ2-2; D is undetermined. TRBV23-1 is noted as an ORF with a role that remains uncertain. Deletions cut 4 bases from V and 7 bases from J, with 7 bases between. CDR3 length equals 12 residues. The DNA of the CDR3 is TGCGCCAGCAGTCCCGGTGGCGGGGAGCTGTTTTTT. Its translation is CASSPGGGELFF.

This chain connects TRBV14 to TRBJ2-7, with TRBD2 matching 8 bases. V lost 1 base to trimming and J lost 4 bases; unmatched junction nucleotides: 6. In germline, CDR1 is SGHDN, CDR2 FVKESK. The length of the CDR3 is 15 residues. The CDR3 sequence: CASSQVSGTLYEQYF. The CDR3 nucleotides read TGTGCCAGCAGCCAAGTTAGCGGGACCTTATACGAGCAGTACTTC.